The present T cell receptor (beta chain) was sequenced within a study of CD8+ T cells in alopecia areata. Study-wide background: Patients in the treated group were given tofacitinib by mouth, 5 to 10 mg twice a day.

Obtained from alopecia areata patients were lesional scalp punch biopsies along with peripheral blood. TCR sequencing used cDNA made by reverse transcription of extracted RNA. Libraries were prepared by immunoSEQ multiplex PCR; TCRdb keeps only in-frame clonotypes and omits some of them. The table records around 250,000 clones, 67% of them present only once. The ends lost 2 bases at V and 6 bases at J; junction bases unmatched: 2. The CDR3 is 14 residues long. In germline, CDR1 is MGHDK, CDR2 SYGVNS. The chain uses TRBV25-1 and TRBJ2-1; the match to TRBD2 covers 9 bases. The clonotype originates from a human donor with alopecia areata. Specimen: CD4+ T cells sorted from blood, collected at week 0. CDR3 in DNA: TGTGCCAGCAGTGAAGCGGGGGGGCTCAATGAGCAGTTCTTC. It translates to CASSEAGGLNEQFF. Together with reference TRBV25-1 and TRBJ2-1, the CDR3 gives the full variable domain: EADIYQTPRYLVIGTGKKITLECSQTMGHDKMYWYQQDPGMELHLIHYSYGVNSTEKGDLSSESTVSRIRTEHFPLTLESARPSHTSQYLCASSEAGGLNEQFFGPGTRLTVL.